This record covers a single T cell receptor (beta chain). Its specificity is unknown. The CDR3 runs 14 residues. V lost 5 bases and J 1 base, leaving 12 bases between the germline ends. Looked up from germline, CDR1 is DFQATT and CDR2 is SNEGSKA (reference sequence). The source of the sample is a study of read filtering for tumor transcriptome and immune sequencing. Study background: Among patients, some 17 were male and some 15 female, aged about 45 to 85 (mean about 71). Transcriptome libraries were built from DNase-treated RNA. Study-level results: Even smaller IR-seq throughput identified most shared clonotypes.

From 350 to 500 ng of RNA, a library with molecular barcoded alpha/delta and beta/gamma adaptors was made. TCRdb re-analysed the reads in MiXCR, keeping a single row per CDR3 protein. The repertoire consists of more than 100,000 distinct CDR3 sequences, with roughly 13% occurring once and the leading ten covering 7% to 9%. V is TRBV20-1 and J is TRBJ1-5; D gene unclear. The sample comprised a population of CD138-negative cells sorted from bone marrow. The clonotype was recovered from a donor aged 40 or over with multiple myeloma. CDR3: CSAAGGKSNQPQHF. CDR3 sequence (DNA): TGCAGTGCTGCAGGCGGGAAGAGCAATCAGCCCCAGCATTTT.